These T cell receptor beta chains were read from a single sample in a study of human T cells and chemical hapten exposure. TCRdb reanalysed the RACE reads using MiXCR and keeps one entry per CDR3 protein. Among about 360,000 distinct CDR3 sequences, about 7% were seen once, and the ten largest hold approximately 8.9%. Specimen: whole blood, collected in connection with sensitization to the hapten diphenylcyclopropenone (DPC). Receptors were obtained from a woman between 18 and 30 years old with alopecia areata. Some clones in this sample may be carry-over from other donors' samples. CDR3s include the opening cysteine and the closing phenylalanine or tryptophan. A D gene is named only where the DNA matches it firmly. Clone size is not always given. Where it is, it says once, few, many or a class for expanded clones.

>TRBJ2-5|.|TRBV5-4|.
TGTGCCAGCAGCTTGAGGGTAGCACTCCAAGAGACCCAGTACTTC
CASSLRVALQETQYF
>TRBJ2-7|many|TRBV18|TRBD1
TGTGCCAGCTCCCCGGGACAGGGGACCTACGAGCAGTACTTC
CASSPGQGTYEQYF
>TRBJ2-7|.|TRBV29-1|TRBD1
TGCAGCGCTGACAGGGAGAGCTACGAGCAGTACTTC
CSADRESYEQYF
>TRBJ1-4|.|TRBV28|.
TGTGCCAGCTTCTCCGGGCAGGTTGGCGCAAAACTGTTTTTT
CASFSGQVGAKLFF
>TRBJ2-2|few|TRBV2|TRBD1
TGTGCCAGCAGTCAAACCCGGGACAGAAGAACGAACACCGGGGAGCTGTTTTTT
CASSQTRDRRTNTGELFF
>TRBJ2-3|.|TRBV7-9|.
TGTGCCAGCAGCTTAGCGCTCAGCCCAACAGATACGCAGTATTTT
CASSLALSPTDTQYF
>TRBJ2-2|many|TRBV6-5|TRBD2
TGTGCCAGCAGCAGACGGGACTATTTCACCGGGGAGCTGTTTTTT
CASSRRDYFTGELFF
>TRBJ1-1|few|TRBV3-1|TRBD1
TGTGCCAGCAGCCAGACTTTATGGCAGGGGGGCACTGAAGCTTTCTTT
CASSQTLWQGGTEAFF
>TRBJ1-3|.|TRBV14|.
TGTGCCAGCAGCCAGTTAGGACAGTCTGGAAACACCATATATTTT
CASSQLGQSGNTIYF
>TRBJ2-2|.|TRBV20-1|.
TGCAGTGCTAGCTCCGGGTTGGACGGGGAGCTGTTTTTT
CSASSGLDGELFF
>TRBJ2-5|few|TRBV7-8|.
TGTGCCAGCAGCTTAGGACTCAAAGGTCGGGGGCTTAATAAAGAGACCCAGTACTTC
CASSLGLKGRGLNKETQYF
>TRBJ2-7|few|TRBV5-1|.
TGCGCCAGCAGCTTGTCGGGGAACTACGAGCAGTACTTC
CASSLSGNYEQYF
>TRBJ2-7|many|TRBV5-1|.
TGCGCCAGCAGCTTGGATGGCGCAAGAAGCGAGCAGTACTTC
CASSLDGARSEQYF
>TRBJ2-1|many|TRBV6-1|TRBD2
TGTGCCAGCAGTTGGGGACTAGCGGGGGATGAGCAGTTCTTC
CASSWGLAGDEQFF
>TRBJ2-2|many|TRBV7-6|TRBD2
TGTGCCAGCAGCCTGGGACTAGCAGGGAACACCGGGGAGCTGTTTTTT
CASSLGLAGNTGELFF